This TCR beta chain was retrieved from a study of T cell responses to AZD1222 COVID-19 vaccine (dated by TCRdb to the early 2020s). For the wider study: Because spike-specific TCR depth and breadth did not differ between the two schedules, AZD1222 recipients who got a second dose at roughly 4 weeks were pooled with those who got a second dose at roughly 12 weeks. A total of 230 to 250 trial participants underwent TCR sequencing, of whom 200 to 220 received two doses of AZD1222 and about 25 received two doses of the MenACWY control vaccine. Trial participants were enrolled into age subgroups of 18-55, 56-69 and 70-plus years, which contained approximately 150, 30 and 60 TCR-sequenced participants, respectively. Paper-wide results and their limitations: CD4 TCRs associated with the vaccine covered the entire spike protein, and the dominant responses were in regions 160-218 and 743-854. Because no day 14 peak-response samples were available, the repertoires could be characterized only after the peak T cell response. The 56-69-year group was small, and its depth increase did not reach significance, likely because of low power. Spike-specific TCR breadth and depth rose significantly after two AZD1222 doses compared with day 0 and with MenACWY recipients. Conclusions about previously exposed vaccinees were limited because only six or seven AZD1222 recipients were SARS-CoV-2 seropositive at baseline. Epitopes outside the regions mutated in the B.1.351 and B.1.1.7 variants were reportedly recognized by nearly half of the unique spike-specific TCRs. Participants were mostly white British and included more females than males, and it was suggested by the authors that clonal diversity may have been underestimated.

The sample's time point, from its label and the paper: baseline before first vaccination. The vaccinee samples were drawn from two UK trials, COV001 and COV002, one of which was a single-blind randomized controlled phase 2/3 trial testing AZD1222 (ChAdOx1 nCoV-19) in healthy adults. For TCRbeta chain sequencing, PBMC samples were collected from trial participants at day 0 and at day 28 after the second dose. Sequences SQVTM (CDR1) and ANQGSEA (CDR2) are obtained from the germline V gene. From the cysteine through the phenylalanine, the CDR3 covers 15 amino acids. Of the read, only the CDR3 DNA is kept; its 45 bases are in frame from base 1. V and J are truncated by 5 bases and 8 bases respectively, leaving an intervening sequence of 19 bases. With respect to this clone: The clone's antigen remains unknown. Base qualities were left out, and no much larger clone turns up one base away.

The CDR3 regions of human TCRbeta chains were subjected to immunosequencing. The original pipeline was this. Repertoire TCRs were matched against a reference library of SARS-CoV-2-specific TCRs generated with the MIRA antigen-specificity platform. Breadth meant the fraction of unique TCRs that were SARS-CoV-2-associated, whereas depth meant the fraction of total T cells that were SARS-CoV-2-associated. Each spike-specific TCR was assigned to its reactive spike region and to a CD4 or CD8 class using the MIRA data. Log10-transformed breadth and depth values were compared by one-way ANOVA with Sidak's multiple comparisons tests. In TCRdb, the immuneACCESS table is reduced to in-frame sequences with V and J assigned. These tables do not hold every clone; where another copy was compared, an unresolved V gene accounts for under half, and the others remain unexplained. V and J calls and clone size are those listed in that table; D and trimming were worked out from the DNA. Here the sample has around 94,000 clones; almost 85% occur a single time. The top ten hold 15% to 20% of the sample.

The chain uses TRBV29-1 and TRBJ1-6; TRBD1 might be the D gene, on 5 matching bases. The source is an adult in good health. The input for sequencing was peripheral blood, taken on day 0 of AZD1222 vaccination. The CDR3 sequence is CSVRDGRGIDSPLHF. DNA sequence: TGCAGCGTTAGGGACGGACGAGGGATTGATTCACCCCTCCACTTT.